This T cell receptor (beta chain) was found in a study of T cell responses to AZD1222 COVID-19 vaccine. Looking at the study overall: Both about-4-week and about-12-week second-dose recipients were combined.

This CDR3 is built from 15 residues. V was pared by 1 base and J by 4 bases, with 14 bases between. Germline assignment: CDR1 LGHDT and CDR2 YNNKEL (reference sequence). Comments on this clone: The antigen remains unidentified.

Sequenced by immunoSEQ multiplex PCR; TCRdb stores in-frame clones only, minus some. The sample consists of about 120,000 clones, around 89% of them appearing once. The study, taken as a whole, reports: Seropositivity was recorded at baseline in only 6 or 7 AZD1222 recipients. Unmutated variant regions are reportedly targeted by nearly half of spike-specific TCRs. Clonal diversity may have been underestimated, and the donors were mostly white British, with more females than males.

This TCR was recovered from an adult in good health. The sample in question was peripheral blood, obtained on day 0 of AZD1222 vaccination. The chain recombines TRBV3-1 (or the pseudogene TRBV3-2) with TRBJ2-7; TRBD2 might be the D (5 bases). The CDR3 coding sequence is TGTGCCAGCAGCCAAGGGCGGGTCCACTCGTACGAGCAGTACTTC. Amino acids: CASSQGRVHSYEQYF.